The 19 T cell receptor beta chains in this list originate from one sample, sequenced in a study of blood T cells in healthy people across ages. PCR was performed a second time for about 7 to 12 cycles using a sample-barcoded 5' primer and a J-beta primer mix. MiXCR, applied by TCRdb to the 5' RACE reads, yields one record per CDR3 protein. The table lists some 800,000 distinct CDR3 sequences, more than 20% of them singletons. This same sample was also taken into another study, of T cells of mothers and their children.

The sequenced material came from blood. These receptors were obtained from a boy between 10 and 17 years old in good health.

This clonotype was seen a handful of times. V gene TRBV18 combines with J gene TRBJ2-7; D gene ambiguous. This CDR3 region has 11 residues. Germline CDR1 KGHSH, CDR2 LQKENI. With 3 bases removed from V and 7 bases from J, the gap between germline ends came to 7 bases. CDR3 sequence reads: CASSPAGEQYF. CDR3 nucleotide sequence: TGTGCCAGCTCACCTGCTGGGGAGCAGTACTTC.

This sequence joins TRBV20-1 and TRBJ2-3; D uncertain. V was clipped by 2 bases and J by 0 bases, with 6 bases between them. The CDR3 spans 13 residues. The germline V gene encodes CDR1 DFQATT and CDR2 SNEGSKA (reference sequence). CDR3 DNA sequence: TGCAGTGCTAGACAGGACAGCACAGATACGCAGTATTTT. Residues: CSARQDSTDTQYF.

The rearrangement joins TRBV5-1 to TRBJ2-7; maybe TRBD2 (6 bases). This CDR3 region has 15 residues. Germline lookup yields CDR1 SGHRS and CDR2 YFSETQ. The germline V and J ends were trimmed by 4 bases and 7 bases, with 21 bases remaining between them. The CDR3 DNA reads as TGCGCCAGCAGCCCGCATGGAGGTGGAGGGGAAGAGCAGTACTTC. Amino acids: CASSPHGGGGEEQYF.

This chain joins TRBV7-3 and TRBJ2-1; 8 nucleotides align to TRBD2. Germline CDR1 is SGHTA and CDR2 is FQGTGA. This CDR3 is 15 amino acids long. Unmatched junction bases numbered 8, after V lost 2 bases and J lost 8 bases. The CDR3 protein is CASSLAASGYHEQFF. The CDR3 DNA follows: TGTGCCAGCAGCTTAGCGGCTAGCGGGTACCATGAGCAGTTCTTC. Drawing the rest from reference TRBV7-3 and TRBJ2-1, the complete variable domain is GAGVSQTPSNKVTEKGKYVELRCDPISGHTALYWYRQSLGQGPEFLIYFQGTGAADDSGLPNDRFFAVRPEGSVSTLKIQRTERGDSAVYLCASSLAASGYHEQFFGPGTRLTVL.

In this sample, this clonotype turned up a few times. V and J are TRBV7-3 and TRBJ2-5; TRBD2 matches at 9 bases. The CDR3 length is 15 residues. The V and J ends lost 4 bases and 2 bases, in that order; junction bases with no gene match: 5. CDR1 is SGHTA, CDR2 FQGTGA, per germline. The CDR3 nucleotides are TGTGCCAGCAGCTCTAATAGCGGGGGTCAAGAGACCCAGTACTTC. This gives the protein CASSSNSGGQETQYF.

The chain combines TRBV29-1 with TRBJ1-2; 8 nucleotides agree with TRBD1. The germline CDR1 and CDR2 sequences are SQVTM and ANQGSEA. V lost 5 bases and J lost 3; bases outside the gene matches: 2. The CDR3 length is 12 residues. The CDR3 nucleotides are TGCAGCGTTACAGGGGGTGACTATGGCTACACCTTC. Protein product: CSVTGGDYGYTF.

As concerns this clonotype: Its ends do not fully match the called genes, so a read error is possible. This chain joins TRBV4-1 and TRBJ2-5, with a tentative D call TRBD1 (5 bases). Matching the DNA end better, TRBJ2-7 makes the J call doubtful. CDR1 MGHRA and CDR2 YSYEKL come from the germline V gene. This CDR3 region has 14 residues. CDR3: CAGSQEQQVYEQYF. CDR3 nucleotide sequence: TGCGCCGGCAGCCAAGAGCAACAGGTCTACGAGCAGTACTTC.

CDR3 residues: CASSFDSGPSYNEQFF. CDR3 nucleotide sequence: TGTGCCAGCAGCTTTGATAGCGGGCCTTCTTACAATGAGCAGTTCTTC. The chain has TRBV7-3 and TRBJ2-1; 7 bases agree with TRBD2. J lost 4 bases, V lost 3 bases, and 9 bases had no gene match. Germline V gene sequence: CDR1 SGHTA, CDR2 FQGTGA. The length of the CDR3 is 16 residues. The full variable domain, with the rest looked up from reference TRBV7-3 and TRBJ2-1, is GAGVSQTPSNKVTEKGKYVELRCDPISGHTALYWYRQSLGQGPEFLIYFQGTGAADDSGLPNDRFFAVRPEGSVSTLKIQRTERGDSAVYLCASSFDSGPSYNEQFFGPGTRLTVL.

This clonotype was seen a handful of times. This chain joins TRBV25-1 and TRBJ2-5; 13 bases agree with TRBD2. Judging by the DNA end, TRBJ2-7 fits better; the J call may be wrong. Per germline, CDR1 MGHDK and CDR2 SYGVNS. This CDR3 is 19 amino acids long. Written as DNA, the CDR3 is TGTGCCAGCAGTTTGGGGGCAGGGACTAGCGGGATGCCCTCCTACGAGCAGTACTTC. Protein product: CASSLGAGTSGMPSYEQYF.

This clonotype was counted a few times. V is TRBV6-5 and J is TRBJ2-3; the match to TRBD1 covers 8 bases. Germline values: CDR1 MNHEY, CDR2 SVGAGI. The CDR3 runs 16 residues. Germline trimming cut 6 bases from V and 3 bases from J; bases unmatched to any gene: 11. In nucleotides, the CDR3 is TGTGCCAGCAGGGAGCCACCGGGACAGGTTACAGATACGCAGTATTTT. Encoded protein: CASREPPGQVTDTQYF.

The sample holds a few counts of this clonotype. The rearrangement uses TRBV12-3 or TRBV12-4 and TRBJ1-5; 7 bases line up with TRBD1. V lost 4 bases, J lost 0 bases, and 12 bases stayed unmatched. The CDR3 runs 18 residues. The CDR3 loop reads CASSSGTAMGNSNQPQHF. The CDR3 coding sequence is TGTGCCAGCAGTTCGGGGACAGCTATGGGGAATAGCAATCAGCCCCAGCATTTT.

This clonotype was seen a few times. The J gene is TRBJ1-1, the V gene TRBV5-1; TRBD1 might be the D (5 bases). CDR3 size: 15 residues. Trimming took 4 bases from V and 1 from J, leaving 14 bases between them. The V gene's germline CDR1 is SGHRS and CDR2 YFSETQ. CDR3 residues: CASSPTGRGNTEAFF. As DNA, the CDR3 is TGCGCCAGCAGCCCGACGGGGCGCGGGAACACTGAAGCTTTCTTT.

This clonotype was detected a few times. This chain uses TRBV30 with TRBJ2-1, with D perhaps assigned TRBD1 or TRBD2 (5 bases each). CDR3 length: 14 residues. CDR1 GTSNPN and CDR2 SVGIG come from the germline V gene (reference sequence). Trimming cost V 0 bases and J 3 bases, with 9 bases left between them. The CDR3 DNA sequence: TGTGCCTGGAGTGTACTTGGGGGCTACAATGAGCAGTTCTTC. This codes for CAWSVLGGYNEQFF.

This clonotype appeared a few times. The V call is TRBV25-1, the J call TRBJ2-4; D unclear. Germline V gene data show CDR1 as MGHDK and CDR2 as SYGVNS. The V end was cut by 1 base, the J end by 3 bases, with 7 bases between. The CDR3 loop spans 14 amino acids. The CDR3 DNA sequence: TGTGCCAGCAGTGAATCTGGCAGCAAAAACATTCAGTACTTC. Its translation: CASSESGSKNIQYF.

The chain joins TRBV18 to TRBJ2-5; D may be TRBD1 (5 bases). The J call may be incorrect, as the DNA end agrees better with TRBJ2-7. The CDR3 covers 15 residues. The V gene's germline CDR1 is KGHSH and CDR2 LQKENI. The DNA of the CDR3 is TGTGCCAGCTCGGAGACATTAGGGGTAAACTGCGAGCAGTACTTC. This sequence encodes CASSETLGVNCEQYF.

There are many counts of this clonotype. V is TRBV11-1 and J is TRBJ2-2, with TRBD1 identical over 9 bases. The CDR3 spans 16 residues. Per the germline V gene, CDR1 is SGHAT and CDR2 is FQDESV (reference sequence). V dropped 7 bases and J dropped 5; count of bases not matched to a gene: 11. CDR3: CASTKRTGVETGELFF. DNA of the CDR3: TGTGCCAGCACCAAGCGGACAGGGGTGGAAACCGGGGAGCTGTTTTTT.

With regard to this clonotype: Germline is not matched at one junction end, which may reflect a read error. This chain uses TRBV7-2 with TRBJ2-1; 8 positions agree with TRBD2. Germline CDR1 SGHTA, CDR2 FQGNSA. The CDR3 is made up of 12 amino acids. CDR3 in DNA: TGTGCCAGCAGTCATGGACTAGCCGACGAGTTTTTC. Translation: CASSHGLADEFF.

This clonotype came up a few times. The chain is built from TRBV20-1 and TRBJ2-5; 10 nucleotides align to TRBD2. The CDR3 is 15 residues long. The germline gives CDR1 DFQATT, CDR2 SNEGSKA (reference sequence). V was clipped by 0 bases and J by 5 bases; unmatched bases: 6. The CDR3, as DNA: TGCAGTGCTAGAGATGTGCTAGCGGGGGAGGAGACCCAGTACTTC. It translates to CSARDVLAGEETQYF.

The gene calls are TRBV28 and TRBJ2-1; 9 bases line up with TRBD1. CDR1 is MDHEN, CDR2 SYDVKM, per germline. Trimming removed 4 bases from V and 5 bases from J; junction bases left unmatched: 15. This CDR3 has 18 residues. The CDR3 is CASSSPLTGGFLNNEQFF. The CDR3 nucleotides read TGTGCCAGCAGTTCGCCCCTTACAGGGGGCTTCCTGAACAATGAGCAGTTCTTC.